A single sample is the source of the 10 T cell receptor beta chains below, sequenced in a study of blood T cell repertoires in COVID-19. Profiled with immunoSEQ multiplex PCR; TCRdb holds only in-frame clones, not every one. The sample has more than 65,000 clones, around 76% seen once. Input material: peripheral blood. These receptors came from a woman of 80 years or more with active or convalescent COVID-19.

The genes are TRBV18 and TRBJ2-5, with D possibly TRBD2 on 6 matching bases. The CDR3 runs to 13 residues. CDR1 is KGHSH, CDR2 LQKENI, per germline. Trimming stripped 1 base from V and 6 bases from J, with 9 bases between. For the CDR3, the DNA is TGTGCCAGCTCACCACTTGGGAGGAAGACCCAGTACTTC. Protein sequence: CASSPLGRKTQYF.

This clone was recorded once. J is TRBJ1-4 and V is TRBV4-3, with 8 bases fitting TRBD1. CDR1 and CDR2 from the germline V gene are LGHNA and YSLEER. After removal of 1 base from V and 3 bases from J, the junction contained 1 base not matched to a gene. This CDR3 contains 15 residues. The CDR3 protein is CASSQGTGPNEKLFF. The CDR3 bases are TGCGCCAGCAGCCAAGGGACAGGGCCTAATGAAAAACTGTTTTTT.

The sample holds a few counts of this clone. The rearrangement joins TRBV12-3 or TRBV12-4 to TRBJ2-2, with a tentative D call TRBD1 (6 bases). This CDR3 is built from 13 residues. The ends were cut back, 4 bases at V and 8 bases at J, with 11 bases in the middle. CDR3 DNA sequence: TGTGCCAGCAGTTCAACAGGGTTTGGGGAGCTGTTTTTT. Translated: CASSSTGFGELFF.

V is TRBV28 and J is TRBJ2-5; no reliable D call. CDR1 and CDR2 (germline): MDHEN, SYDVKM. The CDR3 has 13 residues. V was cut by 5 bases and J by 4 bases, with 11 bases left in between. CDR3 protein: CASSPWPGETQYF. CDR3 coding DNA: TGTGCCAGCAGTCCCTGGCCTGGAGAGACCCAGTACTTC.

V is TRBV9 and J is TRBJ2-3, with 7 bases that match TRBD1. The CDR3 has 14 residues. In germline, CDR1 is SGDLS, CDR2 YYNGEE. With 6 bases clipped from V and 5 bases from J, the junction kept 9 bases outside the gene matches. CDR3 sequence: CASTDRAQGDTQYF. The DNA for the CDR3 is TGTGCCAGCACCGACAGGGCTCAAGGAGATACGCAGTATTTT.

The chain combines TRBV7-9 with TRBJ2-2; TRBD1 matches 8 bases. V was clipped by 6 bases and J by 5 bases; unmatched bases: 5. The CDR3 totals 14 residues. CDR1 SEHNR and CDR2 FQNEAQ come from the germline V gene (reference sequence). The DNA of the CDR3 is TGTGCCAGCAGACCGGACAGGGTGACCGGGGAGCTGTTTTTT. Translation: CASRPDRVTGELFF.

The J gene is TRBJ2-3, the V gene TRBV30; 9 positions match TRBD2. Germline CDR1 and CDR2: GTSNPN and SVGIG (reference sequence). CDR3 length: 16 amino acids. With 4 bases clipped from V and 5 bases from J, the junction kept 13 bases outside the gene matches. The CDR3 coding sequence is TGTGCCTGGAATCGGGCGGGGGGGCCTCAAGGAGATACGCAGTATTTT. Protein: CAWNRAGGPQGDTQYF.

The table lists this clone with a few counts. V and J are TRBV7-2 and TRBJ1-6; D is possibly TRBD1 (6 bases). V was trimmed by 5 bases and J by 7 bases, leaving 15 bases between them. The CDR3 is 15 residues long. CDR1 is SGHTA and CDR2 is FQGNSA in the germline V gene. CDR3: CASSPQGRGNSPLHF. DNA of the CDR3: TGTGCCAGCAGCCCACAGGGTAGGGGGAATTCACCCCTCCACTTT.

The V gene is TRBV5-5, the J gene TRBJ2-3; D ambiguous. The CDR3 has 15 residues. V was cut by 1 base and J by 0 bases, with 9 bases left in between. The V gene's germline CDR1 is SGHKS and CDR2 YYEKEE (reference sequence). CDR3 region: CASSLTSSSTDTQYF. CDR3 DNA sequence: TGTGCCAGCAGCTTGACGAGCTCTAGCACAGATACGCAGTATTTT.

The chain couples TRBV2 to TRBJ1-2; D possibly corresponds to TRBD1 (6 bases). This CDR3 has 14 residues. Germline-derived CDR1 and CDR2 are SNHLY and FYNNEI. V was pared by 4 bases and J by 3 bases, with 12 bases between. In nucleotides, the CDR3 is TGTGCCAGCAGTGGGCAGGGGCCCTACTATGGCTACACCTTC. Translating it yields CASSGQGPYYGYTF.